The present entry profiles one T cell receptor beta chain with its context. Measured with immunoSEQ multiplex PCR; TCRdb has only the in-frame clones, and not every one. Of approximately 130,000 clones detected, about 85% appear once; the ten largest clones hold about 3.3%. These data originate in a study of cytotoxic CD8 clonotypes in ibrutinib-treated CLL. V lost 1 base to trimming and J lost 8 bases, with 6 bases between them. This CDR3 contains 12 residues. Looked up from germline, CDR1 is SGHRS and CDR2 is YFSETQ. The TCR originated in a human donor with chronic lymphocytic leukemia. V is TRBV5-1 and J is TRBJ1-4; D may be TRBD1 (5 bases). The source material was PBMCs, sampled after 24 months of ibrutinib treatment. The CDR3 spells CASSLQGEKLFF. The CDR3 nucleotides read TGCGCCAGCAGCTTGCAGGGAGAAAAACTGTTTTTT.